This record covers a single T cell receptor (beta chain). TCRdb's copy holds only in-frame clones and misses some; the assay was immunoSEQ multiplex PCR. The table lists tens of thousands of clones, 92% of them singletons. Germline loops: CDR1 SEHNR, CDR2 FQNEAQ (reference sequence). V dropped 6 bases and J dropped 6 bases, with 11 bases sitting between them. CDR3 length equals 12 residues. The entry originates in a study of T cell changes during pregnancy in multiple sclerosis. The sample consisted of CD4+ T cells from peripheral blood mononuclear cells, taken after pregnancy. The receptor was derived from a female donor with multiple sclerosis, enrolled in a pregnancy study. This sequence joins TRBV7-9 and TRBJ1-1, with D tentatively TRBD1 (6 bases). The CDR3 DNA follows: TGTGCCAGCAGTCATAGGACAGCTGAAGCTTTCTTT. Translation gives CASSHRTAEAFF.